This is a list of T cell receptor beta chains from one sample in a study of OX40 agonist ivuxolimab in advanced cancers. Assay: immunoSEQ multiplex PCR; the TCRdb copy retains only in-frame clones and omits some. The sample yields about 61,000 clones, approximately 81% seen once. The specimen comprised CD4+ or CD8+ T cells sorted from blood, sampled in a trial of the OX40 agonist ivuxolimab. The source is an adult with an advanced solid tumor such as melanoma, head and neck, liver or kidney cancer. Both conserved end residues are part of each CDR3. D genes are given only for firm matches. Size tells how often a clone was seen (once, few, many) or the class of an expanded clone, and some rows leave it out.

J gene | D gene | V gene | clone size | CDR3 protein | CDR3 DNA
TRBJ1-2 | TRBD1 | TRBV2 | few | CASSEQGAVYGYTF | TGTGCCAGCAGTGAGCAGGGGGCTGTCTATGGCTACACCTTC
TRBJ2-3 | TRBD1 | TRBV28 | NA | CASRPGGPDTQYF | TGTGCCAGCAGACCAGGGGGACCAGATACGCAGTATTTT
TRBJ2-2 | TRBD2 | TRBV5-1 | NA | CASSLLTSGNTGELFF | TGCGCCAGCAGCCTCCTGACTAGCGGGAACACCGGGGAGCTGTTTTTT
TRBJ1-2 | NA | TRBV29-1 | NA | CSVEGFSWGYTF | TGCAGCGTTGAGGGGTTCTCCTGGGGCTACACCTTC
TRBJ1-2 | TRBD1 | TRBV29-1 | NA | CSVEVGQGLSETVGYTF | TGCAGCGTTGAAGTGGGACAGGGTTTGTCTGAAACGGTTGGCTACACCTTC
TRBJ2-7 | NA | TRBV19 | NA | CASSHKTTDSYEQYF | TGTGCCAGTAGTCACAAAACGACAGACTCCTACGAGCAGTACTTC
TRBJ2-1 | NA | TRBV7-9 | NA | CASSPGGINEQFF | TGTGCCAGCAGCCCCGGAGGTATCAATGAGCAGTTCTTC
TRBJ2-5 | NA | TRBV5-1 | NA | CASSLGGTQETQYF | TGCGCCAGCAGCTTGGGTGGGACTCAAGAGACCCAGTACTTC
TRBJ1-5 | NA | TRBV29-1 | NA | CSVPGQSNQPQHF | TGCAGCGTTCCGGGACAAAGCAATCAGCCCCAGCATTTT
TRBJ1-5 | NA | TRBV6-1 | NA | CASRGFDQPQHF | TGTGCCAGCAGGGGGTTTGATCAGCCCCAGCATTTT
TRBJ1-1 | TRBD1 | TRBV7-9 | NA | CASSPTGNPSEAFF | TGTGCCAGCAGCCCGACAGGGAACCCTTCTGAAGCTTTCTTT
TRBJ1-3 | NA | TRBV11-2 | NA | CASSLVRDTGNTIYF | TGTGCCAGCAGCTTAGTCAGGGATACGGGAAACACCATATATTTT
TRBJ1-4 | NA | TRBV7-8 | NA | CASSSSAALEKLFF | TGTGCCAGCAGCTCCTCCGCGGCCCTAGAAAAACTGTTTTTT
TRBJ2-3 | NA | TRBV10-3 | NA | CAIKDGRSDTQYF | TGTGCCATCAAGGATGGACGGTCAGATACGCAGTATTTT
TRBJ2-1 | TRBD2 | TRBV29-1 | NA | CSVDPGLAGDPSYNEQFF | TGCAGCGTTGATCCGGGGTTAGCGGGAGACCCCTCCTACAATGAGCAGTTCTTC
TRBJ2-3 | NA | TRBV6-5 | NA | CASTRGSRGTDTQYF | TGTGCCAGTACAAGGGGGTCCCGGGGCACAGATACGCAGTATTTT
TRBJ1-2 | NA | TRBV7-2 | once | CASSPDGFSVYGYTF | TGTGCCAGCAGCCCAGATGGGTTTTCGGTCTATGGCTACACCTTC
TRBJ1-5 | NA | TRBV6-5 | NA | CASSYYMRPQHF | TGTGCCAGCAGTTACTACATGCGGCCCCAGCATTTT
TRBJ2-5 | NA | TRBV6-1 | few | CASSPLDRIQETQYF | TGTGCCAGCAGTCCTCTCGACAGGATCCAAGAGACCCAGTACTTC
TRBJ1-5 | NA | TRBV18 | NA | CASSPVQRGDSNQPQHF | TGTGCCAGCTCACCGGTTCAAAGAGGGGATAGCAATCAGCCCCAGCATTTT
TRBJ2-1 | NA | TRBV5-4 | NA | CASSFAGTSSYNEQFF | TGTGCCAGCAGCTTTGCGGGGACGAGCTCCTACAATGAGCAGTTCTTC
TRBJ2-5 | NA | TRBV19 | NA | CASSVGQGGWEETQYF | TGTGCCAGTAGTGTCGGACAAGGCGGATGGGAAGAGACCCAGTACTTC
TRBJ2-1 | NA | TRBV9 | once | CASSGVGVDYNEQFF | TGTGCCAGCAGCGGGGTCGGGGTAGACTACAATGAGCAGTTCTTC
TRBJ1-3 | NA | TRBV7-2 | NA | CASSLGYGDHKEENTIYF | TGTGCCAGCAGCTTAGGGTACGGTGACCATAAGGAAGAAAACACCATATATTTT
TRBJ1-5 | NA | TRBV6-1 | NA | CASSGQGGIVGNQPQHF | TGTGCCAGCAGTGGGCAGGGAGGAATAGTAGGCAATCAGCCCCAGCATTTT